This T cell receptor beta chain was identified during a study of blood T cell repertoires in COVID-19. Study-level background: Sources were T cells, B-cell-depleted T cells, or PBMCs; the material itself was cDNA or gDNA.

The participants were between roughly 18 and 100 years old and came from under 25 US areas. Cohorts were determined from participant-reported clinical history. In the study's own analysis: Reference gene primer amplification gave estimated nucleated cell counts. TCRdb's copy holds only in-frame clones and misses some; the assay was immunoSEQ multiplex PCR. V and J calls and clone size are as listed in that table; D and trimming were resolved from the DNA. The sample lists about 250,000 clones; 80% to 85% were seen once. Germline V gives CDR1 LNHDA, CDR2 SQIVND (reference sequence). The CDR3 length is 14 residues. Germline trimming cut 6 bases from V and 6 bases from J; bases unmatched to any gene: 5.

This chain links TRBV19 with TRBJ2-1, with TRBD2 identical over 10 bases. This TCR was sampled from a middle-aged man who had recovered from COVID-19. The sequencing input was PBMCs or T cells enriched from blood (not recorded which). DNA for the CDR3: TGTGCCAGTAGCCTAGCGGGAGTATTCAATGAGCAGTTCTTC. It encodes CASSLAGVFNEQFF.